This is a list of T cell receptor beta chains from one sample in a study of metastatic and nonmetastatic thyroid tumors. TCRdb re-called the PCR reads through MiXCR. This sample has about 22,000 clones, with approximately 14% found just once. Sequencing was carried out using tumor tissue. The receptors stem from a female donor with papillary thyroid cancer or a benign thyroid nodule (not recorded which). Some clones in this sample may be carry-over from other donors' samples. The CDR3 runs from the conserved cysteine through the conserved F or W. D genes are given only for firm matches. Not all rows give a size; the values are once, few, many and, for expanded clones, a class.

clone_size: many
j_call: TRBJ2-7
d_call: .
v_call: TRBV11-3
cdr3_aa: CASSLDQVGEQYF
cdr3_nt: TGTGCCAGCAGCTTAGATCAGGTGGGGGAGCAGTACTTC

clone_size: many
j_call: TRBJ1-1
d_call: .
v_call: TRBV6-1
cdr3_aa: CASSEPLILLPGNTEAFF
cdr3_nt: TGTGCCAGCAGTGAGCCGCTAATTTTATTGCCGGGGAACACTGAAGCTTTCTTT

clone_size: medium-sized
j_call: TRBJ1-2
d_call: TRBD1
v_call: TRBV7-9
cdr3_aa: CASSAGQGGYTF
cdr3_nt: TGTGCCAGCAGCGCGGGACAGGGCGGCTACACCTTC

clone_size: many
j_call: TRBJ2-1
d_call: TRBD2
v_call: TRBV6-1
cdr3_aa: CASSEGLLAGTTYNEQFF
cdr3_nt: TGTGCCAGCAGTGAAGGTCTCCTAGCGGGTACTACCTACAATGAGCAGTTCTTC

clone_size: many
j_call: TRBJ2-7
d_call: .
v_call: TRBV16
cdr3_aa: CASSQSGGRYEQYF
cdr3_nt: TGTGCCAGCAGCCAATCGGGGGGCAGGTACGAGCAGTACTTC

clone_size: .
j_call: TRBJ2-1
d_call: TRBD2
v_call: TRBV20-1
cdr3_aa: CSALTSENLYNEQFF
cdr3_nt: TGCAGTGCCCTGACTAGCGAGAACCTCTACAATGAGCAGTTCTTC

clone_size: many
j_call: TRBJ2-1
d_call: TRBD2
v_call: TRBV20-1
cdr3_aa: CSARRTSGSTYNEQFF
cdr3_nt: TGCAGTGCCCGACGGACTAGCGGGAGCACCTACAATGAGCAGTTCTTC

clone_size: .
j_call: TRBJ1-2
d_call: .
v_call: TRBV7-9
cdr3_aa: CASSYNPDSYGYTF
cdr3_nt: TGTGCCAGCAGCTACAACCCGGACAGCTATGGCTACACCTTC

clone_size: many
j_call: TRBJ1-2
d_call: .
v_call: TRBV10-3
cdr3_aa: CAILTPGVYGYTF
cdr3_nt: TGTGCCATCCTCACCCCGGGGGTGTATGGGTACACCTTC

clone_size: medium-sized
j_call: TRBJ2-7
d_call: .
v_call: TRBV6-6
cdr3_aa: CASSNYEQYF
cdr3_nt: TGTGCCAGCAGTAACTACGAGCAGTACTTC

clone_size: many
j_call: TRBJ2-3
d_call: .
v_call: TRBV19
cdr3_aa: CASSEGTYTQYF
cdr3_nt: TGTGCCAGTAGCGAGGGGACCTATACGCAGTATTTT

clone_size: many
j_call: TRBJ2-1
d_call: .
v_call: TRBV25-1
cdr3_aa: CASSASPLVDEQFF
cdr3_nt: TGTGCCAGCAGTGCCAGCCCCTTAGTGGATGAGCAGTTCTTC

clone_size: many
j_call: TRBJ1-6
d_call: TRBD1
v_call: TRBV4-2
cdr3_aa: CASSQDLGAGGINSPLHF
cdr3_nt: TGTGCCAGCAGCCAAGATTTGGGGGCAGGGGGAATTAATTCACCCCTCCACTTT

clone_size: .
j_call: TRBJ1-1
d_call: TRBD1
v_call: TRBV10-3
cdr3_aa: CAITGQGEGNTEAFF
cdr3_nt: TGTGCCATCACTGGACAGGGAGAGGGGAACACTGAAGCTTTCTTT

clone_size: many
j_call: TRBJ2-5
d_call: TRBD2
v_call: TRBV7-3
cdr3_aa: CASSFGQGLAGGRWETQYF
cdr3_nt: TGTGCCAGCAGCTTTGGACAGGGACTAGCGGGGGGGCGGTGGGAGACCCAGTACTTC

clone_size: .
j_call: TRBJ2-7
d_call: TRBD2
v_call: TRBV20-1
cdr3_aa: CSARHAGGAYEQYF
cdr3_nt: TGCAGTGCTAGACACGCGGGAGGAGCCTACGAGCAGTACTTC

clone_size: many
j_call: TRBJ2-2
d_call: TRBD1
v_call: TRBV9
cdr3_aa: CASSPGQKTGELFF
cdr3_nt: TGTGCCAGCAGCCCGGGACAGAAGACCGGGGAGCTGTTTTTT

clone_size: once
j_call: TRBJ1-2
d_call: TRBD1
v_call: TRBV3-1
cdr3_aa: CASSQETGGKSGYTF
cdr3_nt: TGTGCCAGCAGCCAAGAGACAGGGGGCAAGTCGGGCTACACCTTC

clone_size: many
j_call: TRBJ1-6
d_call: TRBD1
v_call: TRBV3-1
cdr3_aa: CASSLGTGDSPLHF
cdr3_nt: TGTGCCAGCAGCCTCGGGACAGGGGACTCACCCCTCCACTTT

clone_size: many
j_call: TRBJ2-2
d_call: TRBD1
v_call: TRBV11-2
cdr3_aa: CASSPGGQGAFGELFF
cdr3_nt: TGTGCCAGCAGCCCCGGGGGCCAGGGGGCGTTCGGGGAGCTGTTTTTT

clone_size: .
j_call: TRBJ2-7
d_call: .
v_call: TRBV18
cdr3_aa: CASSPGTSSEQYF
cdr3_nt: TGTGCCAGCTCACCGGGGACATCCTCCGAGCAGTACTTC

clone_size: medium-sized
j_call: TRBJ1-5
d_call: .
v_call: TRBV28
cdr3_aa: CASSLQVGGNQPQHF
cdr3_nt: TGTGCCAGCAGTCTTCAGGTAGGTGGCAATCAGCCCCAGCATTTT

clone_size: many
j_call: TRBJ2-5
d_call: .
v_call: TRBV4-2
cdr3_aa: CASSQGGQGPRTQYF
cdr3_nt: TGTGCCAGCAGCCAAGGGGGTCAGGGCCCGCGGACCCAGTACTTC

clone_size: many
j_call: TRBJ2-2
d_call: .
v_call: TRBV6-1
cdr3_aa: CASSPRLGQNTGELFF
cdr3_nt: TGTGCCAGCAGCCCCAGGTTGGGCCAGAACACCGGGGAGCTGTTTTTT

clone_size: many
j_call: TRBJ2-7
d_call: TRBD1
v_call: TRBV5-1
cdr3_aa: CASSLGGQAYEQYF
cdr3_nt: TGCGCCAGCAGCTTGGGGGGACAGGCCTACGAGCAGTACTTC

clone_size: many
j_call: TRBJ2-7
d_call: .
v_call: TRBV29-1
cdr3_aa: CSVDGDRYEQYF
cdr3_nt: TGCAGCGTTGACGGGGATCGGTACGAGCAGTACTTC

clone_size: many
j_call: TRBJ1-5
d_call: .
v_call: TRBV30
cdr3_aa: CAWSVGSNQPQHF
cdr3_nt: TGTGCCTGGAGTGTGGGTAGCAATCAGCCCCAGCATTTT

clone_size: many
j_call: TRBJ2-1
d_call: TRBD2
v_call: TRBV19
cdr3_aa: CASSTWTSGGREQFF
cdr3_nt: TGTGCCAGTAGTACGTGGACTAGCGGGGGGCGTGAGCAGTTCTTC

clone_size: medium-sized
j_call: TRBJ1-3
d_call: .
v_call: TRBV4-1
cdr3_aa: CASSQEERAGNTIYF
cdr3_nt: TGCGCCAGCAGCCAAGAAGAAAGGGCTGGAAACACCATATATTTT

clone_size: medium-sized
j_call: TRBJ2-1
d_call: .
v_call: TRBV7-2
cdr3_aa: CASSSGPLGNEQFF
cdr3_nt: TGTGCCAGCAGTTCGGGACCGCTTGGCAATGAGCAGTTCTTC

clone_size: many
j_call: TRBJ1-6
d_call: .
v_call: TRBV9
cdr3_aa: CASSVDSGGNSPLHF
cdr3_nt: TGTGCCAGCAGCGTAGACTCAGGCGGAAATTCACCCCTCCACTTT

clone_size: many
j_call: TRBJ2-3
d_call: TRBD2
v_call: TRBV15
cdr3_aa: CATSRQAGGSTDTQYF
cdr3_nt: TGTGCCACCAGCAGACAAGCGGGAGGGAGCACAGATACGCAGTATTTT

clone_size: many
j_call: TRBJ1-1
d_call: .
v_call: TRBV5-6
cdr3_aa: CASSSTGQRGTEAFF
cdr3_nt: TGTGCCAGCAGTTCGACCGGACAGAGGGGGACTGAAGCTTTCTTT

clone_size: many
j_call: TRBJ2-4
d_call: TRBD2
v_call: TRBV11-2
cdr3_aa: CASSGAGGYTNIQYF
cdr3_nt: TGTGCCAGCAGCGGGGCGGGAGGGTATACGAACATTCAGTACTTC

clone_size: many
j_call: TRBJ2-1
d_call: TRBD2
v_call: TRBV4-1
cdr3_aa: CASKGTSGRGEQFF
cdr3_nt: TGCGCCAGCAAGGGGACTAGCGGGAGAGGTGAGCAGTTCTTC

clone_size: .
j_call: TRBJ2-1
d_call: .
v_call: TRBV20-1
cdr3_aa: CSARGSRGPTKNEQFF
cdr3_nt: TGCAGTGCTAGGGGTAGCAGGGGCCCCACGAAAAATGAGCAGTTCTTC

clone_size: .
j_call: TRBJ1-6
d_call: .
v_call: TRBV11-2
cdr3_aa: CVSSFGQGASPLHF
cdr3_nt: .

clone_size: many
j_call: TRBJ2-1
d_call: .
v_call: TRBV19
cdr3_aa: CASSLASVYNEQFF
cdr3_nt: TGTGCCAGTAGTTTGGCTAGCGTCTACAATGAGCAGTTCTTC

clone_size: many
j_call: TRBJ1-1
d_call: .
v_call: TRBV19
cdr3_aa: CASSIGARQHSVEAFF
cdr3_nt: TGTGCCAGTAGTATAGGGGCAAGACAGCACTCGGTTGAAGCTTTCTTT

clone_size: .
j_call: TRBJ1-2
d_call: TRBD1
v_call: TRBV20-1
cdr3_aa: CCAGLSSYRGSDYGYTF
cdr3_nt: TGCTGTGCTGGACTGAGCTCCTACAGGGGCTCCGACTATGGCTACACCTTC

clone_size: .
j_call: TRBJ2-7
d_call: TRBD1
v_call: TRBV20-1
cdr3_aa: CSALQGASYEQYF
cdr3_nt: TGCAGTGCCTTACAGGGGGCCTCCTACGAGCAGTACTTC

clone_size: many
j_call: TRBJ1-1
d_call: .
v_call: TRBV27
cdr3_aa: CASSLRVTSTEAFF
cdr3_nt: TGCGCCAGCAGTTTGCGGGTCACGAGCACTGAAGCTTTCTTT

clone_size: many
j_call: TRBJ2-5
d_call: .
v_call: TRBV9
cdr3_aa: CASSVGFRGEETQYF
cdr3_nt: TGTGCCAGCAGCGTAGGTTTTCGGGGAGAAGAGACCCAGTACTTC

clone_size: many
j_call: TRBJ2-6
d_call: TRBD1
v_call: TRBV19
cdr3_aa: CASRGTGRTGANVLTF
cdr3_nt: TGTGCCAGTAGGGGGACAGGCCGGACTGGGGCCAACGTCCTGACTTTC

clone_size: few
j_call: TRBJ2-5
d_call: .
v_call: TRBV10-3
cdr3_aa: CAIGGSGLQETQYF
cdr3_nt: TGTGCCATCGGTGGGTCAGGCCTTCAGGAGACCCAGTACTTC

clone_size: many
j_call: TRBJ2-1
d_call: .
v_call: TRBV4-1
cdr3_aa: CASSRSPSETYNEQFF
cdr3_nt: TGCGCCAGCAGCCGCAGCCCCTCGGAGACCTACAATGAGCAGTTCTTC

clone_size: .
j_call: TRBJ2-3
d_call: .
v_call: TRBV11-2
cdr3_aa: CASSPPPTGSTDTQYF
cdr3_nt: TGTGCCAGCAGCCCCCCCCCGACAGGTAGCACAGATACGCAGTATTTT